Detailed here is one TCR beta chain. Its antigen target is currently unknown. Base-call qualities are not available, and no considerably larger clone is one nucleotide away. The germline V gene encodes CDR1 SEHNR and CDR2 FQNEAQ (reference sequence). The V end gives up 1 base and the J end 4 bases, leaving 4 bases in the junction not matched to a gene. From its cysteine to its phenylalanine, the CDR3 spans 15 amino acids. Only the CDR3 part of the read is kept: 45 bases, read in frame from the first base. The library was prepared using 5' RACE. These reads were obtained on an Illumina HiSeq 2000. A universal primer binding site was added through template switching, and the final cDNA carried a unique molecular identifier so that TCR cDNA molecules could be counted accurately. Specific primers in the conserved constant-segment region were used to synthesize first-strand cDNA for the TCR alpha and beta chains. To control for contamination, each cDNA library was double barcoded with a SMART-Mk sample barcode plus Illumina barcodes. TruSeq adapter sequences and Illumina sample barcodes were added in two successive PCR steps. The TCR alpha and beta cDNA libraries were sequenced on the Illumina HiSeq platform using custom primers. As for how the authors treated the data: Raw reads were processed with MiGEC to extract unique molecular identifiers, and MiXCR was used to determine CDR3 positions. For each individual, recombination models were inferred using an EM algorithm with the repgenHMM and IGoR tools. Shared clonotypes were analyzed with the tcR package in R, and sharing was normalized by the product of cloneset sizes. To study raw recombination free of thymic and clonal selection effects, out-of-frame nonproductive sequences were analyzed. TCRdb itself trimmed the public reads at Q25 with fastp, ran MiXCR and retained productive beta chains. Identical CDR3 proteins give one entry, which carries the most common genes and DNA. These V and J calls are TCRdb output, not the study's own analysis. This sample is represented by about 570,000 distinct CDR3 sequences; around 9.6% of them were singletons. The ten top clones hold more than 2.5% of the sample.

The sample belongs to a study of identical twins (dated by TCRdb to about 2016). For the study in its entirety: To test whether fetal clonotypes persist, this study deep-sequenced TCR alpha and beta repertoires from monozygotic twins, from unrelated adults of various ages, and from cord blood. To rule out contamination, the twin experiments were replicated at different times with different library preparation protocols.

Here is what the overall study found, with its caveats: The excess sharing between twins in beta out-of-frame sequences was weaker because fewer shared sequences reduced the signal-to-noise ratio. Zero-insertion analyses could be partly confounded by invariant T cells such as MAIT and iNKT, though diverse VJ usage argued against such confounding for most clonotypes. Compared with coincidental sharing between unrelated individuals, out-of-frame TCR alpha sequences shared between twins had an excess of sequences with low generation probability. Recombination models systematically underestimated out-of-frame TCR alpha sharing in monozygotic twins but agreed with sharing between unrelated individuals. Abundant cord blood beta clonotypes had fewer insertions, young adult naive repertoires showed a similar but weaker trend, and memory repertoires showed no such trend. Because the same donors could not be followed over many years, the conclusions depended on cross-sectional statistical analysis.

Every donor was a healthy Caucasian. The twin cohort comprised three pairs of female monozygotic twins, all aged about 18 to 29 years. The RNA used for TCR libraries was isolated from peripheral blood mononuclear cells. These data were likewise used in another study, on yellow fever vaccine responses in identical twins. As the second study states: The T cell response to vaccination in identical twins was reported by the authors to appear partly convergent and partly personalized. In identical twins, the study followed T cell clones that responded to the vaccine with precision.

The clonotype comes from a woman under 30 in good health. What was sequenced was PBMCs. The V and J genes are TRBV7-9 and TRBJ2-3, and TRBD2 matches 8 of the central bases. The nucleotide sequence reads TGTGCCAGCAGCTTAGTCGGGGGGGAACCAGATACGCAGTATTTT. The encoded protein is CASSLVGGEPDTQYF.